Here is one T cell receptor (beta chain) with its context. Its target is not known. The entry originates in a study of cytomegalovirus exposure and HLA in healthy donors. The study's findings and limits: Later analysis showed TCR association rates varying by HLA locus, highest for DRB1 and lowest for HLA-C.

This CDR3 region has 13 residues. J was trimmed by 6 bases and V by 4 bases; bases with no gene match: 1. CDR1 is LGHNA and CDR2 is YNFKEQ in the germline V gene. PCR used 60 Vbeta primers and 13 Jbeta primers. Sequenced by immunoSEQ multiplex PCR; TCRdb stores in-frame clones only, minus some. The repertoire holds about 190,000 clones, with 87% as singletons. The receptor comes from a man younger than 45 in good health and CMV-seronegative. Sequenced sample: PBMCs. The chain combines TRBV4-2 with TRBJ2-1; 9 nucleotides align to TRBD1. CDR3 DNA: TGTGCCAGCAGCCGGGACAGGGTCAATGAGCAGTTCTTC. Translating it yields CASSRDRVNEQFF.